Listed below are T cell receptor beta chains from one sample, sequenced in a study of blood T cells in healthy people across ages. TCRdb itself ran the 5' RACE reads through MiXCR, one entry per CDR3 protein. The repertoire holds 700,000 to 850,000 distinct CDR3 sequences, under 40% seen once, with 10% to 15% in the top ten. The sequenced material came from blood. The source of these receptors is a man between 18 and 29 years old in good health. Both conserved end residues are part of each CDR3. Each record gives: J gene, clone size, D gene, V gene, CDR3 DNA, CDR3 protein. The D gene is left open where the match is weak. Expanded clones are given a class, and other clones once, few, many or no size at all.

j_call: TRBJ2-5; clone_size: -; d_call: -; v_call: TRBV12-3/TRBV12-4; cdr3_nt: TGTGCCAGCAGGGAGACTACCTCCAGTGGGGAGACCCAGTACTTC; cdr3_aa: CASRETTSSGETQYF
j_call: TRBJ2-2; clone_size: few; d_call: -; v_call: TRBV12-3/TRBV12-4; cdr3_nt: TGTGCCAGCACCACCAGGGTCGGGGAGCCTAGGAACACCGGGGAGCTGTTTTTT; cdr3_aa: CASTTRVGEPRNTGELFF
j_call: TRBJ1-4; clone_size: few; d_call: -; v_call: TRBV7-2; cdr3_nt: TGTGCCAGCAGCCGGACGGCACAAAATGAAAAACTGTTTTTT; cdr3_aa: CASSRTAQNEKLFF
j_call: TRBJ1-2; clone_size: once; d_call: -; v_call: TRBV10-3; cdr3_nt: TGTGCCATCAGTGAGCATGGCACAGATGGCTACACCTTC; cdr3_aa: CAISEHGTDGYTF
j_call: TRBJ1-4; clone_size: many; d_call: -; v_call: TRBV12-3/TRBV12-4; cdr3_nt: TGTGCCAGCAGTCCGCAGGGTTATGAAAAACTGTTTTTT; cdr3_aa: CASSPQGYEKLFF
j_call: TRBJ2-5; clone_size: -; d_call: -; v_call: TRBV27; cdr3_nt: TGTGCCAGCAGTCCGAACCTTGCTGGAGAGCAGTACTTC; cdr3_aa: CASSPNLAGEQYF
j_call: TRBJ1-2; clone_size: -; d_call: -; v_call: TRBV19; cdr3_nt: TGTGCCAGTGCTGAGGACAGCTGGAGCTATGGCTACACCTTC; cdr3_aa: CASAEDSWSYGYTF
j_call: TRBJ1-2; clone_size: few; d_call: -; v_call: TRBV7-9; cdr3_nt: TGTGCCAGCAGCTTAGCGCAGGGCCGACCCTATGGCTACACCTTC; cdr3_aa: CASSLAQGRPYGYTF
j_call: TRBJ2-1; clone_size: -; d_call: -; v_call: TRBV12-3/TRBV12-4; cdr3_nt: TGTGCCAGCAGTTTAAGGCCAGCGGAGAACAATGAGCAGTTCTTC; cdr3_aa: CASSLRPAENNEQFF
j_call: TRBJ2-1; clone_size: -; d_call: TRBD1; v_call: TRBV27; cdr3_nt: TGTGCCAGCAGTTTGTGGACAGGAAATGAGCAGTTCTTC; cdr3_aa: CASSLWTGNEQFF
j_call: TRBJ2-1; clone_size: few; d_call: TRBD2; v_call: TRBV20-1; cdr3_nt: TGCAGTGCTAGAGATGTGTCGACGGGGGGGTCGGAGCAGTTCTTC; cdr3_aa: CSARDVSTGGSEQFF
j_call: TRBJ2-1; clone_size: -; d_call: TRBD2; v_call: TRBV7-2; cdr3_nt: TGTGCCAGCAGCGGCGCCTTGGGCTTAGCGGGAGGAACCTACGAGCAGTTCTTC; cdr3_aa: CASSGALGLAGGTYEQFF
j_call: TRBJ2-7; clone_size: -; d_call: TRBD2; v_call: TRBV11-2; cdr3_nt: TGTGCCAGCAGCTTCAGCGGGGAATCCAATGAGCAGTACTTC; cdr3_aa: CASSFSGESNEQYF
j_call: TRBJ2-5; clone_size: few; d_call: -; v_call: TRBV5-1; cdr3_nt: TGCGCCAGCAGCTTGGAAGGGCCCACGGGGACCCAGTACTTC; cdr3_aa: CASSLEGPTGTQYF
j_call: TRBJ2-1; clone_size: -; d_call: -; v_call: TRBV20-1; cdr3_nt: TGCAGTGCCGGGCTCCTAACAACTGAGCAGTTCTTC; cdr3_aa: CSAGLLTTEQFF
j_call: TRBJ2-1; clone_size: few; d_call: -; v_call: TRBV7-2; cdr3_nt: TGTGCCAGCAGCTTAGATTTATATGAGCAGTTCTTC; cdr3_aa: CASSLDLYEQFF